A single sample is the source of the 9 T cell receptor beta chains below, sequenced in a study of T-cell memory formation after mild COVID-19. TCRdb passed the 5' RACE reads through MiXCR, listing each CDR3 protein once. The repertoire has just over 150,000 distinct CDR3 sequences, roughly 28% of them found once; the top ten carry 9.5% to 15%. The source material was PBMCs or a T cell subset sorted from them (not recorded which). The receptors shown here come from an adult woman who had mild COVID-19 (a few samples of this study predate the infection). Cell type and time point are not known.

This clonotype was seen a handful of times. The V gene is TRBV6-5, the J gene TRBJ2-7; no reliable D call. Per germline, CDR1 MNHEY and CDR2 SVGAGI. This CDR3 spans 12 amino acids. Trimming left V 6 bases short and J 6 bases short, with 12 bases between. CDR3 sequence: CASSQDGREQYF. DNA of the CDR3: TGTGCCAGCAGCCAGGACGGTCGCGAGCAGTACTTC.

This clonotype was seen ten or more times. The chain is built from TRBV28 and TRBJ2-3; D is unclear. Germline V lookup: CDR1 MDHEN, CDR2 SYDVKM. CDR3 length: 12 amino acids. Trimming removed 3 bases at V and 1 base at J, with 2 bases between. This CDR3 is CASSLRTDTQYF. The CDR3 bases are TGTGCCAGCAGTTTGCGCACAGATACGCAGTATTTT.

This clonotype has only a few counts. The chain uses TRBV20-1 and TRBJ2-1, with 11 bases fitting TRBD2. This CDR3 spans 15 amino acids. The ends lost 6 bases at V and 6 bases at J; junction bases unmatched: 10. Germline V gives CDR1 DFQATT, CDR2 SNEGSKA (reference sequence). CDR3 in amino acids: CSALTTSGASNEQFF. As DNA, the CDR3 is TGCAGTGCACTTACGACTAGCGGGGCCTCCAATGAGCAGTTCTTC.

This clonotype turned up a few times. The V and J genes are TRBV7-8 and TRBJ1-3, with 9 bases fitting TRBD1. CDR3 length: 16 amino acids. V lost 4 bases and J lost 4; bases outside the gene matches: 8. Germline V gives CDR1 SGHVS, CDR2 FQNEAQ. The CDR3 coding sequence is TGTGCCAGCAGCTCTCCGGGACAGGGAGGGGGAAACACCATATATTTT. Translation: CASSSPGQGGGNTIYF.

The V call is TRBV29-1, the J call TRBJ1-2, with 12 bases aligning to TRBD1. V was pared by 6 bases and J by 11 bases, with 4 bases of the junction left unmatched. Germline V lookup: CDR1 SQVTM, CDR2 ANQGSEA. CDR3 length: 11 amino acids. The CDR3, as DNA: TGCAGCGTGGGACAGGGGGCGGAGTACACCTTC. The encoded protein is CSVGQGAEYTF.

V is TRBV19 and J is TRBJ2-5, with D perhaps being TRBD1 or TRBD2 (5 bases each). The CDR3 is made up of 14 amino acids. V was clipped by 4 bases and J by 1 base, with 10 bases between them. Germline lookup yields CDR1 LNHDA and CDR2 SQIVND (reference sequence). CDR3 sequence: CASSTRGLQETQYF. The CDR3 region has the DNA TGTGCCAGTAGTACCCGGGGCCTCCAAGAGACCCAGTACTTC.

This chain connects TRBV3-1 to TRBJ2-7; 7 bases are shared with TRBD1. In germline, CDR1 is LGHDT, CDR2 YNNKEL (reference sequence). This CDR3 spans 14 amino acids. V lost 8 bases and J lost 0; bases outside the gene matches: 7. The CDR3 DNA reads as TGTGCCAGCTCGACAGGGATAAGCTCCTACGAGCAGTACTTC. Protein: CASSTGISSYEQYF.

This clonotype was found a few times. The chain couples TRBV25-1 to TRBJ2-7, with TRBD2 as a possible D gene (6 bases). V was clipped by 3 bases and J by 3 bases, with 15 bases between them. This CDR3 has 15 amino acids. CDR1 and CDR2 (germline): MGHDK, SYGVNS. The CDR3 region has the DNA TGTGCCAGCAGTGATAGGGAGGACGGAAACTACGAGCAGTACTTC. This sequence encodes CASSDREDGNYEQYF.

The rearrangement joins TRBV5-6 to TRBJ2-7; 8 positions match TRBD2. Germline CDR1 SGHDT, CDR2 YYEEEE. CDR3 length equals 16 residues. After removal of 1 base from V and 4 bases from J, the junction contained 10 bases not matched to a gene. The CDR3 spells CASSLLPAGGSYEQYF. The CDR3 DNA reads TGTGCCAGCAGCTTGCTTCCGGCGGGGGGTTCTTACGAGCAGTACTTC.